The text below deals with one T cell receptor (beta chain). The antigen is unknown. The data originate from a study of OX40 agonist ivuxolimab in advanced cancers. Study results and caveats: Expanded clones were, on average, more numerous in CD8+ T cells than in CD4+.

TCRdb's table, derived via immunoSEQ multiplex PCR, lists solely in-frame clones and lacks some. The sample shows 95,000 to 110,000 clones, 80% to 95% of them seen only once. Source: CD4+ or CD8+ T cells sorted from blood, taken in a trial of the OX40 agonist ivuxolimab. This TCR derives from an adult with an advanced solid tumor such as melanoma, head and neck, liver or kidney cancer.

The CDR3, as DNA: TGTGCCAGCAGCTTAGGCTCAGACTCTTATAGCAATCAGCCCCAGCATTTT. This sequence encodes CASSLGSDSYSNQPQHF. The chain links TRBV7-8 to TRBJ1-5; D gene uncertain. The germline V gene encodes CDR1 SGHVS and CDR2 FQNEAQ. This CDR3 is built from 17 residues. Deletions cut 1 base from V and 0 bases from J, with 13 bases between.